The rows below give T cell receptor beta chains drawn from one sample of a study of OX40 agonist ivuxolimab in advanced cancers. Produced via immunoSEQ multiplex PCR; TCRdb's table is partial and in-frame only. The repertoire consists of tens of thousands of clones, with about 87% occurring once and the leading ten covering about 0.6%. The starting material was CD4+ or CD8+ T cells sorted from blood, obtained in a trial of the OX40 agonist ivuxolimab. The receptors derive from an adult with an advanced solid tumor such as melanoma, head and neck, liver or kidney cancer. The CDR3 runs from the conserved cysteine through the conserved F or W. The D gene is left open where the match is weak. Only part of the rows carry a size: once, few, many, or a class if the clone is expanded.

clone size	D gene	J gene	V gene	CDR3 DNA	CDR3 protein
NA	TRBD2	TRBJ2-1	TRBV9	TGTGCCAGCAGCGTGACGGCTAGCGGGGGGTTGGGTGAGCAGTTCTTC	CASSVTASGGLGEQFF
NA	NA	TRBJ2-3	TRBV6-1	TGTGCCAGCAGCCACAGGGCTAGCACAGATACGCAGTATTTT	CASSHRASTDTQYF
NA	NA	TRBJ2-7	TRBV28	TGTGCCAGCGGGTTGGGGTACTTC	CASGLGYF
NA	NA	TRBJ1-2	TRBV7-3	TGTGCCAGCAGCCTCGCCGGGTATGGCTACACCTTC	CASSLAGYGYTF
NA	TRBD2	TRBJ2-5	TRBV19	TGTGCCAGTAGTATAGAAGCGGGGGTGGAAGAGACCCAGTACTTC	CASSIEAGVEETQYF
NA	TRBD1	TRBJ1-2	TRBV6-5	TGTGCCAGCTCCACACCCAGGGACAGTACCTATGGCTACACCTTC	CASSTPRDSTYGYTF
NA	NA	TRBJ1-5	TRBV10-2	TGCGCCAGCACCCCCCAAGGAGGTCAGCCCCAGCATTTT	CASTPQGGQPQHF
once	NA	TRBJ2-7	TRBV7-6	TGTGCCAGCAGCTTAGCGCCGGGCGAGCAGTACTTC	CASSLAPGEQYF
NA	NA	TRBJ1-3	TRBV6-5	TGTGCCAGCAGCCGGGACCAGGACCGAAACACCATATATTTT	CASSRDQDRNTIYF
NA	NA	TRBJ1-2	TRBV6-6	TGTGCCAGCAGTGGCGGACAAGACTATGGCTACACCTTC	CASSGGQDYGYTF
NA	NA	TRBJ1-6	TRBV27	TGTGCCAGCAGTTTCGCAGGGCGGCCAAATTCACCCCTCCACTTT	CASSFAGRPNSPLHF
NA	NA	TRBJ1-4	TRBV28	TGTGCCAGCAGCCCCACCGGGGCTGGAAATGAAAAACTGTTTTTT	CASSPTGAGNEKLFF
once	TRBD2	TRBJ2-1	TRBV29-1	TGCAGCGTTAGCGGGGGGGCCCTCTACAATGAGCAGTTCTTC	CSVSGGALYNEQFF
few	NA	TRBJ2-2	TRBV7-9	TGTGCCAGCAGCCCAGAAGTCACCGGGGAGCTGTTTTTT	CASSPEVTGELFF
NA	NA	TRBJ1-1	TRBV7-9	TGTGCCAGCGGGAACCAGGGATCCGCTTTCTTT	CASGNQGSAFF
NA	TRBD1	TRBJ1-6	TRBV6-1	TGTGCCAGCAGTGTGGGCCCCACAGGGGACCTTCCCCTCCACTTT	CASSVGPTGDLPLHF
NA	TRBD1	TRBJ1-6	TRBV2	TGTGCAGCAGCCGAAGACAGGGATCCCAATTTGTCACCCCTCCACTTT	CAAAEDRDPNLSPLHF
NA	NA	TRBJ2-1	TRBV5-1	TGCGCCAGCAGCTTGAATCCCGCGGGGACAAAGTACAATGAGCAGTTCTTC	CASSLNPAGTKYNEQFF
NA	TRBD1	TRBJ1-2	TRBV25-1	TGTGCCAGCAGTGCGACAGGGGGAGAGGCTAACTATGGCTACACCTTC	CASSATGGEANYGYTF
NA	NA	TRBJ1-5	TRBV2	TGTGCCAGCAGTGAGGAAGGGGGGGACGGTGAGCCCCAGCATTTT	CASSEEGGDGEPQHF
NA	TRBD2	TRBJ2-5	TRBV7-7	TGTGCTAGCAGCCCAAGCGGGGTTGAGACCCAGTACTTC	CASSPSGVETQYF
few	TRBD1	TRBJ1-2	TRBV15	TGTGCCACCAGCAGAGATCCCGGCAGGGGGGTCGATGGCTACACCTTC	CATSRDPGRGVDGYTF
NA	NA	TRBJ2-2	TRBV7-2	TGTGCCAGCAGCCCACGAACTGGCACCGGGGAGCTGTTTTTT	CASSPRTGTGELFF
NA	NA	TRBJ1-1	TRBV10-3	TGTGCCATCAGCCTGACAGACACTGAAGCTTTCTTT	CAISLTDTEAFF
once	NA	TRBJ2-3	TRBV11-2	TGTGCCAGCAGCACCGGGAGCGTCCACGTCGATACGCAGTATTTT	CASSTGSVHVDTQYF
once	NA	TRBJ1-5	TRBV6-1	TGTGCCAGCAGTGAAGCGGGGGGGGATCAGCCCCAGCATTTT	CASSEAGGDQPQHF
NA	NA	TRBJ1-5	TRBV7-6	TGTGCCAGCAGCTTAGATAGCAATCAGCCCCAGCATTTT	CASSLDSNQPQHF
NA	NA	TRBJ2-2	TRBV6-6	TGTGCCAGCAGTCCCCTCCGGAGAGAGCTGTTTTTT	CASSPLRRELFF
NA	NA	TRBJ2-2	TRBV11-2	TGTGCCAGCAGCTTAGACAGCCTGAACACCGGGGAGCTGTTTTTT	CASSLDSLNTGELFF
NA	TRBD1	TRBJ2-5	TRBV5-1	TGCGCCAGCAGCTCACAGGGGGCTGGAGAGACCCAGTACTTC	CASSSQGAGETQYF
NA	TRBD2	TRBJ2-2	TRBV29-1	TGCAGCGGGAGGGTTGAGGGACTAGCGAACACCGGGGAGCTGTTTTTT	CSGRVEGLANTGELFF
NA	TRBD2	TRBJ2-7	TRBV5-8	TGTGCCAGCAGCAAAGGACTAGATACATACGAGCAGTACTTC	CASSKGLDTYEQYF
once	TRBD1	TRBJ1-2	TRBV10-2	TGCGCCAGCAGTGAAGGACAGGGGGCGGGCTACACCTTC	CASSEGQGAGYTF
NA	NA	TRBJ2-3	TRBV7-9	TGTGCCAGCAGCTTCCGCCTTTCCTCTAGCACAGATACGCAGTATTTT	CASSFRLSSSTDTQYF
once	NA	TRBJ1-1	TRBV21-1	TGTGCCAGCGCTCGGCGGCTGGGCCTGGAGGGGACTGAAGCTTTCTTT	CASARRLGLEGTEAFF
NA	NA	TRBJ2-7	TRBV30	TGTGCCTGGAGCGCCACCGGGACATCCTACGAGCAGTACTTC	CAWSATGTSYEQYF
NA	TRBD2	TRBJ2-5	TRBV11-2	TGTGCCAGCAAGGTCGGGGGGGCCGAGACCCAGTACTTC	CASKVGGAETQYF
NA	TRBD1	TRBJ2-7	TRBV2	TGTGCCAGCACGAACAGGGGCGAGCAGTACTTC	CASTNRGEQYF
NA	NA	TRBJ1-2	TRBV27	TGTGCCAGCAGTTCCCCCGCCAGGGAATACACCTTC	CASSSPAREYTF
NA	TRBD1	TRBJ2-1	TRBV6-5	TGTGCCAGCAGACTCGGGACAGGGAATATCGCTGAGCAGTTCTTC	CASRLGTGNIAEQFF
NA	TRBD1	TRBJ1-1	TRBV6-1	TGTGCCAGCAGTGAAGGGGCAGGGGGCTCTAGGAACACTGAAGCTTTCTTT	CASSEGAGGSRNTEAFF
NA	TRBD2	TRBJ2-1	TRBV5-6	TGTGCCAGCAGCTTGTGGGGGGGATCCTACAATGAGCAGTTCTTC	CASSLWGGSYNEQFF
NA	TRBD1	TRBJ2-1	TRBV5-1	TGCGCCAGCAGCCTGTGGGACAGGGCACCCAATGAGCAGTTCTTC	CASSLWDRAPNEQFF
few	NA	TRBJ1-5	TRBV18	TGTGCCAGCTCACCACTTGCAGGGGACTATCAGCCCCAGCATTTT	CASSPLAGDYQPQHF
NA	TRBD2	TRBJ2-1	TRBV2	TGTGCCAGCAGTCCGGGACTAGCGGTGAGTGAGCAGTTCTTC	CASSPGLAVSEQFF
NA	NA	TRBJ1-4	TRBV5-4	TGTGCCAGCAGCTTGGGTTTGGGTACAACTAATGAAAAACTGTTTTTT	CASSLGLGTTNEKLFF
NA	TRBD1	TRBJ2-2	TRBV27	TGTGCCAGCACCCAACTCCGGGGACAGGGAAGCACCGGGGAGCTGTTTTTT	CASTQLRGQGSTGELFF
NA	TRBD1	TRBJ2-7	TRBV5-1	TGCGCCAGCAGCTTGGAATTACAGGGGGCAAGGCAGTACTTC	CASSLELQGARQYF
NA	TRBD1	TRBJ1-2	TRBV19	TGTGCCAGTATCGCGACAGGGACTAACTATGGCTACACCTTC	CASIATGTNYGYTF